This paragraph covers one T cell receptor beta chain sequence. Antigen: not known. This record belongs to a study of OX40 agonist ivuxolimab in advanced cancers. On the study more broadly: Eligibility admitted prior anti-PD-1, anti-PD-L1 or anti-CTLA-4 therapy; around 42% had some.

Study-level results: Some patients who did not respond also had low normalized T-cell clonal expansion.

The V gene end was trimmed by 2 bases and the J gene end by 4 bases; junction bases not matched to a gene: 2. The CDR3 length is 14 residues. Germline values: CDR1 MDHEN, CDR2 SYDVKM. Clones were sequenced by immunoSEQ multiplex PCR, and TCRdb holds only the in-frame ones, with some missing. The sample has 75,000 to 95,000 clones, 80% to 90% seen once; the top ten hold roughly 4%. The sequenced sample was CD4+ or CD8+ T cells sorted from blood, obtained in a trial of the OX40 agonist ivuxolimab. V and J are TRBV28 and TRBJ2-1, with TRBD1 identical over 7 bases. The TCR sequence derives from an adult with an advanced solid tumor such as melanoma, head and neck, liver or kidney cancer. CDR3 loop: CASSLRQGYNEQFF. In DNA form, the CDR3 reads TGTGCCAGCAGTTTAAGACAGGGTTACAATGAGCAGTTCTTC.